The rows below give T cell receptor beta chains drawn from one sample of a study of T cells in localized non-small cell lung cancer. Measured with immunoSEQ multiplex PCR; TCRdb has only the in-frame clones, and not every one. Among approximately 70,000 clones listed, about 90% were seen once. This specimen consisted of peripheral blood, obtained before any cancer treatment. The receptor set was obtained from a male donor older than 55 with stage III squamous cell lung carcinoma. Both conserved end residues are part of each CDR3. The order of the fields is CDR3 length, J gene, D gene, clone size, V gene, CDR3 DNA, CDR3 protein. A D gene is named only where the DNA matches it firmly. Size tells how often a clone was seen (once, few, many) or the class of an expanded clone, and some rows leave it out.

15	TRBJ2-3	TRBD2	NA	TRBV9	TGTGCCAGCAGCGTAGGGGGACTATCGTCCAATACGCAGTATTTT	CASSVGGLSSNTQYF
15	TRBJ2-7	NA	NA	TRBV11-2	TGTGCCAGCAGCTTAGGGGCAGGCCCATCCTACGAGCAGTACTTC	CASSLGAGPSYEQYF
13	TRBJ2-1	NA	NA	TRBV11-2	TGTGCCAGCAGCCTCGAACCGGGGTATGAGCAGTTCTTC	CASSLEPGYEQFF
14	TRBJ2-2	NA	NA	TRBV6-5	TGTGCCGCGGGACCGGGACAGCCTACCGGGGAGCTGTTTTTT	CAAGPGQPTGELFF
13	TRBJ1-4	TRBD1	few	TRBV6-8	TGTGCCAGCTCGACAGGGGTTAGGGAAAAACTGTTTTTT	CASSTGVREKLFF
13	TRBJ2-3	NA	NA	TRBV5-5	TGTGCCAGCAGCTCAACGGACCGGGGAGGGCAGTATTTT	CASSSTDRGGQYF
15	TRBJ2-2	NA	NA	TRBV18	TGTGCCAGCGCCACCGGGACACCATACACCGGGGAGCTGTTTTTT	CASATGTPYTGELFF
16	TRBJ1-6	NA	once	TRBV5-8	TGTGCCAGCAGCTTGGGGGAGCGGGGAAGGAATTCACCCCTCCACTTT	CASSLGERGRNSPLHF
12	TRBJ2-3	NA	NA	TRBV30	TGTGCCTGGAGGGACGGAGGAAATACGCAGTATTTT	CAWRDGGNTQYF
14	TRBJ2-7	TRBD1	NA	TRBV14	TGTGCCAGCAGCCCGGGACAGGGGTTCAACGGGCAGTACTTC	CASSPGQGFNGQYF
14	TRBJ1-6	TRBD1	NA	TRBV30	TGTGCCTGGAGTGACAGGGGTTATAATTCACCCCTCCACTTT	CAWSDRGYNSPLHF
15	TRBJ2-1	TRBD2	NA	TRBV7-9	TGTGCCAGCAGCCCACTAGCGGCCGGACCCAATGAGCAGTTCTTC	CASSPLAAGPNEQFF
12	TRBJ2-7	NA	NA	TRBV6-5	TGTGCCAGCAGCCGCAGGGGAGACGAGCAGTACTTC	CASSRRGDEQYF
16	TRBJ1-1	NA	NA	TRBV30	TGTGCCTGGAGTGAGCCCCCCGACAGATTGAACACTGAAGCTTTCTTT	CAWSEPPDRLNTEAFF
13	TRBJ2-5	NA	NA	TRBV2	TGTGCCAGCACCGGGGACCTACGAGAGACCCAGTACTTC	CASTGDLRETQYF